Below, 15 T cell receptor beta chains from the same sample are listed, as sequenced in a study of shared clonotypes between healthy human individuals. Only in-frame clones appear in the TCRdb table, and some are missing; sequencing was by immunoSEQ multiplex PCR. Of 2.5 million or so clones listed, approximately 90% were seen once; the top ten hold more than 0.12%. Sequencing was carried out using naive CD4+ T cells sorted from blood. Subset given: CD45RA+ positively selected. The origin of the receptors is a man aged 18 to 35 in good health.

The chain couples TRBV6-1 to TRBJ2-7, with 9 bases identical to TRBD2. V was clipped by 2 bases and J by 6 bases; unmatched bases: 14. Germline CDR1 and CDR2: MNHNS and SASEGT. The CDR3 length is 17 residues. Written as DNA, the CDR3 is TGTGCCAGCAGTGAAATCTTTTTAGGGGTAGCGGGGGTCGAGCAGTACTTC. This sequence encodes CASSEIFLGVAGVEQYF.

The V call is TRBV9, the J call TRBJ2-1; 9 nucleotides align to TRBD2. Germline trimming cut 3 bases from V and 5 bases from J; bases unmatched to any gene: 6. This CDR3 region has 15 residues. The V gene's germline CDR1 is SGDLS and CDR2 YYNGEE. The CDR3 DNA is TGTGCCAGCAGCGCCCCGGGACTAGCAGACAATGAGCAGTTCTTC. Translated: CASSAPGLADNEQFF.

V and J are TRBV25-1 and TRBJ2-7; 8 bases line up with TRBD1. The V and J ends lost 2 bases and 6 bases, in that order; junction bases with no gene match: 9. Germline V gene lookup returns CDR1 MGHDK and CDR2 SYGVNS. CDR3 length: 15 residues. CDR3 DNA sequence: TGTGCCAGCAGTGAACGGACAGGGTTGGTAGGCGAGCAGTACTTC. This sequence encodes CASSERTGLVGEQYF.

The genes are TRBV5-5 and TRBJ2-7; TRBD1 agrees at 9 bases. With V trimmed by 3 bases and J by 1 base, 11 bases remained unmatched. Germline V CDR1 and CDR2: SGHKS, YYEKEE (reference sequence). The length of the CDR3 is 17 residues. CDR3 nucleotides: TGTGCCAGCAGCTCTCTGGCGACCGGGACAGGGTCCTACGAGCAGTACTTC. It yields the protein CASSSLATGTGSYEQYF.

This rearrangement joins TRBV19 to TRBJ1-5; TRBD1 might be the D (6 bases). With 5 bases removed from V and 9 bases from J, the gap between germline ends came to 17 bases. Germline assignment: CDR1 LNHDA and CDR2 SQIVND (reference sequence). The CDR3 totals 14 residues. The CDR3 here is CASSPGQSKTPQHF. The DNA for the CDR3 is TGTGCCAGTAGTCCAGGACAGTCCAAAACGCCCCAGCATTTT.

This clone was seen only once. The sample carries other DNA sequences with the same CDR3. The chain couples TRBV19 to TRBJ2-1; 10 nucleotides match TRBD2. This CDR3 contains 16 residues. Unmatched junction bases numbered 7, after V lost 4 bases and J lost 4 bases. The germline V gene encodes CDR1 LNHDA and CDR2 SQIVND (reference sequence). CDR3 DNA: TGTGCCAGTAGTAGTTTAGCGGGAGGTTCTTACAATGAGCAGTTCTTC. Protein sequence: CASSSLAGGSYNEQFF.

With respect to this clone: In the same sample, other DNA sequences code for this CDR3. This chain connects TRBV30 to TRBJ2-5, with D hard to call. The J call is doubtful: the DNA matches TRBJ2-7 better. The CDR3 is 11 amino acids. The V gene's germline CDR1 is GTSNPN and CDR2 SVGIG (reference sequence). DNA of the CDR3: TGTGCCTGGAGTCTAAGCTACGAGCAGTACTTC. This encodes CAWSLSYEQYF.

The gene calls are TRBV2 and TRBJ1-1; the match to TRBD1 covers 7 bases. This CDR3 comprises 16 residues. V trimming: 2 bases; J trimming: 4 bases; junction bases outside the gene matches: 10. Germline V gene lookup returns CDR1 SNHLY and CDR2 FYNNEI. In DNA form, the CDR3 reads TGTGCCAGCAGTGAAAGGAGGGGTCAGGGGGGCACTGAAGCTTTCTTT. Its translation is CASSERRGQGGTEAFF.

V usage is TRBV7-2 and J usage is TRBJ1-4; D is perhaps TRBD1 (6 bases). V lost 6 bases and J 3 bases, leaving 14 bases between the germline ends. The CDR3 consists of 15 residues. CDR1 and CDR2 (germline): SGHTA, FQGNSA. The CDR3 sequence: CASRPNRDANEKLFF. CDR3 DNA sequence: TGTGCCAGCAGGCCGAACAGGGACGCTAATGAAAAACTGTTTTTT.

The rearrangement uses TRBV30 and TRBJ2-1; possibly TRBD1 or TRBD2 for D (6 bases each). This CDR3 region has 15 residues. Trimming took 3 bases from V and 6 from J, leaving 18 bases between them. The germline V gene has CDR1 GTSNPN and CDR2 SVGIG (reference sequence). The CDR3 nucleotides read TGTGCCTGGAGCGGTGCCGGGGGCAAATCCAATGAGCAGTTCTTC. Protein sequence: CAWSGAGGKSNEQFF.

Here the CDR3 reads CASSSELAGAYNEQFF. The CDR3 DNA sequence: TGTGCCAGCAGCTCCGAACTAGCGGGAGCCTACAATGAGCAGTTCTTC. This chain links TRBV5-6 with TRBJ2-1; TRBD2 agrees at 11 bases. Germline V gene lookup returns CDR1 SGHDT and CDR2 YYEEEE. After removal of 3 bases from V and 2 bases from J, the junction contained 4 bases not matched to a gene. The CDR3 totals 16 residues.

The chain combines TRBV2 with TRBJ1-4; D is unclear. Trimming pared 3 bases from V and 8 bases from J, leaving 13 bases between. This CDR3 is 14 amino acids long. Germline assignment: CDR1 SNHLY and CDR2 FYNNEI. The CDR3 loop reads CASSEGLMAEKLFF. The DNA for the CDR3 is TGTGCCAGCAGTGAGGGCTTAATGGCCGAAAAACTGTTTTTT.

This clone was observed once. The rearrangement uses TRBV4-1 and TRBJ2-1, with D unresolved. The V end lost 0 bases, the J end lost 1 base, and 4 bases lay between the germline ends. Per the germline V gene, CDR1 is MGHRA and CDR2 is YSYEKL. CDR3 length: 14 amino acids. The chain's CDR3 is CASSQEQSYNEQFF. DNA of the CDR3: TGCGCCAGCAGCCAAGAACAGTCCTACAATGAGCAGTTCTTC.

The count of this clone is one. The chain has TRBV25-1 and TRBJ1-2; D remains ambiguous. The germline V gene has CDR1 MGHDK and CDR2 SYGVNS. V lost 1 base and J lost 0, with 9 bases in between. The CDR3 contains 15 residues. The CDR3 coding sequence is TGTGCCAGCAGTGAATCGGGCATCACTAACTATGGCTACACCTTC. This codes for CASSESGITNYGYTF.

J is TRBJ1-1 and V is TRBV6-1, with a weak D call TRBD1 (6 bases). Trimming removed 4 bases at V and 1 base at J, with 13 bases between. The CDR3 length is 15 residues. Germline CDR1 MNHNS, CDR2 SASEGT. As DNA, the CDR3 is TGTGCCAGCAGTGGCCCAGGGGTGGGGAACACTGAAGCTTTCTTT. Encoded protein: CASSGPGVGNTEAFF.